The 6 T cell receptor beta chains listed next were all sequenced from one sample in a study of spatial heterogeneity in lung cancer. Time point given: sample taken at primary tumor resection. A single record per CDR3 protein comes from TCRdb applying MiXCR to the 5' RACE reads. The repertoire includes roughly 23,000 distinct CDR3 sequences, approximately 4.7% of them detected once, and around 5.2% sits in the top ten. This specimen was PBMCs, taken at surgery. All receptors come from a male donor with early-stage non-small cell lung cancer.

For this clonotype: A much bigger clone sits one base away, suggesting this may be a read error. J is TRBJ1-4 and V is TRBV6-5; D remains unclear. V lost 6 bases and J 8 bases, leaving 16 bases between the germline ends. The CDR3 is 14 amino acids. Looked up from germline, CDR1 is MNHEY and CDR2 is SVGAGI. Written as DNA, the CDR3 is TGTGCCAGCAGCCCAAAACTCACAGCGGAAAAACTGTTTTTT. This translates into CASSPKLTAEKLFF.

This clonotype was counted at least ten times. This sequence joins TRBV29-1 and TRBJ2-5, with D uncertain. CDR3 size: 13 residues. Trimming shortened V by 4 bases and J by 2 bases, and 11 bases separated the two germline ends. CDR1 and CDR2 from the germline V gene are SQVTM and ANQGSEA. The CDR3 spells CSVGGGRQETQYF. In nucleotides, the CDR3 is TGCAGCGTTGGAGGTGGACGTCAAGAGACCCAGTACTTC.

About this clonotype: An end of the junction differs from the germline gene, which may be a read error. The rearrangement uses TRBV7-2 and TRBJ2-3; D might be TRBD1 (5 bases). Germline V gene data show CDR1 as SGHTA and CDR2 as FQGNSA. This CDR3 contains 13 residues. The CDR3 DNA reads TGTGCCAGCAGCCCCAGCAGGGCAGATACGCGGTATTTT. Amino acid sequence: CASSPSRADTRYF.

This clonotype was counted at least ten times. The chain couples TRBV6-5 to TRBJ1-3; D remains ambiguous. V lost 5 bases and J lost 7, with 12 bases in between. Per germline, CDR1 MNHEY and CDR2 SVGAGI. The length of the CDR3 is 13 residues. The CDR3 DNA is TGTGCCAGCAGTGTACAAGATCAGAACACCATATATTTT. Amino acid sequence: CASSVQDQNTIYF.

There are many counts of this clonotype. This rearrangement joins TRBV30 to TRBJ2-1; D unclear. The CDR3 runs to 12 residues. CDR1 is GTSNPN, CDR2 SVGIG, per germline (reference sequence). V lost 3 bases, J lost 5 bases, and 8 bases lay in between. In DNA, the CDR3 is TGTGCCTGGAGCTTCATGAACAATGAGCAGTTCTTC. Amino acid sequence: CAWSFMNNEQFF.

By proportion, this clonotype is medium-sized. The CDR3 DNA reads TGTGCCAGCAGTGGACTAGCGGGGGCCACAGATACGCAGTATTTT. This gives the protein CASSGLAGATDTQYF. This rearrangement joins TRBV6-6 to TRBJ2-3, with 13 bases fitting TRBD2. Germline V gives CDR1 MNHNY, CDR2 SVGAGI (reference sequence). CDR3 length: 15 residues. Losses at the gene ends were 5 bases for V and 2 bases for J; bases not matched to a gene: 1.